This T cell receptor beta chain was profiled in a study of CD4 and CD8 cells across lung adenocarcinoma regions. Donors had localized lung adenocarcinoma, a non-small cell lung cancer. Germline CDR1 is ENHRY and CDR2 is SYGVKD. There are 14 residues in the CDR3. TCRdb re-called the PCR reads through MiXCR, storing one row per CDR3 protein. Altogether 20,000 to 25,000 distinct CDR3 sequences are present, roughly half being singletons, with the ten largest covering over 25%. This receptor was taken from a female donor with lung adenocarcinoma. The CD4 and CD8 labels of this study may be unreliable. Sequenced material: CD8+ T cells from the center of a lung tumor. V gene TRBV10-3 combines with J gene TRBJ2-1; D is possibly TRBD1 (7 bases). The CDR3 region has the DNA TGTGCGGGGCAGGGGGGCCGTCAGGGAGACACTCAGTTCTTC. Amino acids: CAGQGGRQGDTQFF.